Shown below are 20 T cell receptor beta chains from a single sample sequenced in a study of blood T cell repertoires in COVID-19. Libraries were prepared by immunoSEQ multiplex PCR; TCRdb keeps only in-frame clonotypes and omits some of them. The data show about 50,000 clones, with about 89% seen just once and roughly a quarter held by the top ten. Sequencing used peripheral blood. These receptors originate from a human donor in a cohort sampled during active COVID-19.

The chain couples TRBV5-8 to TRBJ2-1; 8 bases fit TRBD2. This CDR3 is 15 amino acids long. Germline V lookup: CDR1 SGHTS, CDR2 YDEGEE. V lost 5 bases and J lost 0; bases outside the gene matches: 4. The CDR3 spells CASRHGGASYNEQFF. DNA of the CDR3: TGTGCCAGCAGACACGGGGGGGCCTCCTACAATGAGCAGTTCTTC.

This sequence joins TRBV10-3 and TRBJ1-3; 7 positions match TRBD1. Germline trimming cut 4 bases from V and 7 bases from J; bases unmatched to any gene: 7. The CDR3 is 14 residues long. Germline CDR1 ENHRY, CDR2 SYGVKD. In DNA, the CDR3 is TGTGCCATCAGTGGGGACAGCGCTCGGAACACCATATATTTT. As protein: CAISGDSARNTIYF.

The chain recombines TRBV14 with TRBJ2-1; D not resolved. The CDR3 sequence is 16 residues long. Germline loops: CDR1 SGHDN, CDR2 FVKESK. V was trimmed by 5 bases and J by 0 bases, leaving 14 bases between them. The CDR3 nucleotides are TGTGCCAGCAGCTCGGCAGGCCACAGCTCCTACAATGAGCAGTTCTTC. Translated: CASSSAGHSSYNEQFF. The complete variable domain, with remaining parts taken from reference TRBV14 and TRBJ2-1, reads EAGVTQFPSHSVIEKGQTVTLRCDPISGHDNLYWYRRVMGKEIKFLLHFVKESKQDESGMPNNRFLAERTGGTYSTLKVQPAELEDSGVYFCASSSAGHSSYNEQFFGPGTRLTVL.

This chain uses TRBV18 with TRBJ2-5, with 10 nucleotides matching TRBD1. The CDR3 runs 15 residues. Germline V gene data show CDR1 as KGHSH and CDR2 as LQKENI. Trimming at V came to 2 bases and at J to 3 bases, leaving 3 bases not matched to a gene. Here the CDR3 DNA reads TGTGCCAGCTCACCAAGACAGGGGGCAGAAGAGACCCAGTACTTC. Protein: CASSPRQGAEETQYF.

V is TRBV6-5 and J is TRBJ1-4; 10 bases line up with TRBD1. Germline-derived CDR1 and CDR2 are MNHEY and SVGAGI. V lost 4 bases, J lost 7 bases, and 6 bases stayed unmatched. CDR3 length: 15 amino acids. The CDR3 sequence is CASSWGTGVGEKLFF. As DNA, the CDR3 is TGTGCCAGCAGTTGGGGGACAGGGGTCGGTGAAAAACTGTTTTTT.

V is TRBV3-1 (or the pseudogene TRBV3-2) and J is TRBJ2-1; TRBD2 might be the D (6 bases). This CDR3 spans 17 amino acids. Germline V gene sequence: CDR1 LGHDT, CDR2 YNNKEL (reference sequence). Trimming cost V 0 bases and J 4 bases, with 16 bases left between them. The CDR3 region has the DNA TGTGCCAGCAGCCAAGAGGGTCAAGGGAGGCCGTACAATGAGCAGTTCTTC. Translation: CASSQEGQGRPYNEQFF.

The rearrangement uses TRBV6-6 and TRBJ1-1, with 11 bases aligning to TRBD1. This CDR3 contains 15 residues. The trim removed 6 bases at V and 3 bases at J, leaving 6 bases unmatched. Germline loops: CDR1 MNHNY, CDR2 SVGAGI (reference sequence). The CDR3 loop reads CASRGQGGGYTEAFF. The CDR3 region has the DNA TGTGCCAGCAGGGGACAGGGGGGTGGGTACACTGAAGCTTTCTTT.

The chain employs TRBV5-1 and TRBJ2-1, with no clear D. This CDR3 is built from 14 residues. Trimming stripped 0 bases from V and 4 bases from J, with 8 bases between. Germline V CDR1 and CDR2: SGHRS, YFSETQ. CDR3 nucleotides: TGCGCCAGCAGCTTGGCCAACAGATACAATGAGCAGTTCTTC. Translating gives CASSLANRYNEQFF.

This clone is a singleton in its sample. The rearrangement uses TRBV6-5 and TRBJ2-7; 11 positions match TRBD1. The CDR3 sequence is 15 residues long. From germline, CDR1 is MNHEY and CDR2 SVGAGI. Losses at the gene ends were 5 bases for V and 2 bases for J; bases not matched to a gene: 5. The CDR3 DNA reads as TGTGCCAGCAGTCGTGGACAGGGGGCCGCCTACGAGCAGTACGTC. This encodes CASSRGQGAAYEQYV.

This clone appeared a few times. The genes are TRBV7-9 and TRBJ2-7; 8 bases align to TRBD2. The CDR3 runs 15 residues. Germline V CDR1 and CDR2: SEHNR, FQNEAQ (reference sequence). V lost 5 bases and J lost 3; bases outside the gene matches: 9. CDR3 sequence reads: CASSPASGGHYEQYF. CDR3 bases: TGTGCCAGCAGCCCCGCCAGCGGGGGTCACTACGAGCAGTACTTC.

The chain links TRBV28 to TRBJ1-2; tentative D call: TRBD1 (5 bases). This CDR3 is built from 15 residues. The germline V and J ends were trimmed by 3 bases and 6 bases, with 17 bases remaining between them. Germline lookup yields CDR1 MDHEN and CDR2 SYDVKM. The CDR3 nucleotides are TGTGCCAGCAGTTTTTTATCCCCGCAGGGCGATGGCTACACCTTC. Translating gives CASSFLSPQGDGYTF.

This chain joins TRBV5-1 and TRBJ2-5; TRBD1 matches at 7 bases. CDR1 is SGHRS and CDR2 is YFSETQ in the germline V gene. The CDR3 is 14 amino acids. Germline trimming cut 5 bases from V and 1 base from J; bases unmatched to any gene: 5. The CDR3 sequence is CASRSGTAQETQYF. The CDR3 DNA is TGCGCCAGCAGATCCGGGACAGCCCAAGAGACCCAGTACTTC.

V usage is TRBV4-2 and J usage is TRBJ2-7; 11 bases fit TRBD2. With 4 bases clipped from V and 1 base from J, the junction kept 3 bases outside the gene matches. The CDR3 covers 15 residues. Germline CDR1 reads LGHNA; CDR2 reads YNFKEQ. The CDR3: CASSPSGGLSYEQYF. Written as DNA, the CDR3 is TGTGCCAGCAGCCCTAGCGGGGGGCTTTCCTACGAGCAGTACTTC.

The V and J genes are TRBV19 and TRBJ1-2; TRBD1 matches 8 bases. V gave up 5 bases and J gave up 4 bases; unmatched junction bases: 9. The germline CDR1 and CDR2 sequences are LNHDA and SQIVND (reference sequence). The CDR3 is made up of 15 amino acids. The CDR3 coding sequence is TGTGCCAGTAGTGTTGGACAGGGCTTGGGCTATGGCTACACCTTC. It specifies CASSVGQGLGYGYTF.

CDR3 sequence (DNA): TGCGCCAGCAGCCACGGGACTAGCGGGGTCCGGGAGCAGTACTTC. Translation: CASSHGTSGVREQYF. The rearrangement joins TRBV4-1 to TRBJ2-7; 13 nucleotides align to TRBD2. This CDR3 comprises 15 residues. V gave up 3 bases and J gave up 7 bases; unmatched junction bases: 6. Germline V gives CDR1 MGHRA, CDR2 YSYEKL.

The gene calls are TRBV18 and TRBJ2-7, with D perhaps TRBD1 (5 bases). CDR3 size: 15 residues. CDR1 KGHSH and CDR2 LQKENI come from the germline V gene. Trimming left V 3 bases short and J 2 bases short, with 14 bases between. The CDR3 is CASSPDSGSPYEQYV. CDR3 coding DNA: TGTGCCAGCTCACCGGATTCAGGGTCACCCTACGAGCAGTACGTC.

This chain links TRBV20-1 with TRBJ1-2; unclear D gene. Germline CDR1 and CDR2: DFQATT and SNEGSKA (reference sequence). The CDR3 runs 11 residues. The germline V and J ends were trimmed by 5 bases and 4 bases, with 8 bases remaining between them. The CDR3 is CSAATVYGYTF. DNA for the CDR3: TGCAGTGCTGCTACAGTCTATGGCTACACCTTC.

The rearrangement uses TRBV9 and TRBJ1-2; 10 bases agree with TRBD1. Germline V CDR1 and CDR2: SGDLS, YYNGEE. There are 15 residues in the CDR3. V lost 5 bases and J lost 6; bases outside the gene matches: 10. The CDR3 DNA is TGTGCCAGCAGTTTAATGACAGGGGGCAGAGATGGCTACACCTTC. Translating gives CASSLMTGGRDGYTF. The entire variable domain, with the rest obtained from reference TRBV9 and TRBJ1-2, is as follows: DSGVTQTPKHLITATGQRVTLRCSPRSGDLSVYWYQQSLDQGLQFLIQYYNGEERAKGNILERFSAQQFPDLHSELNLSSLELGDSALYFCASSLMTGGRDGYTFGSGTRLTVV.

CDR3 in amino acids: CASSGQGQGGLNEQFF. The CDR3 nucleotides are TGTGCCAGCAGTGGCCAGGGACAGGGAGGTCTCAATGAGCAGTTCTTC. The chain carries TRBV2 and TRBJ2-1, with 9 bases identical to TRBD1. The ends lost 4 bases at V and 6 bases at J; junction bases unmatched: 10. The CDR3 covers 16 residues. CDR1 and CDR2 (germline): SNHLY, FYNNEI.

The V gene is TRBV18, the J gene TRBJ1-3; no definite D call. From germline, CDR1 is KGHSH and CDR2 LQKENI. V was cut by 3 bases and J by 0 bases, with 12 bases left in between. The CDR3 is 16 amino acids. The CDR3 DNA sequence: TGTGCCAGCTCACCTGGCGGAGGGTACTCTGGAAACACCATATATTTT. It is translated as CASSPGGGYSGNTIYF.